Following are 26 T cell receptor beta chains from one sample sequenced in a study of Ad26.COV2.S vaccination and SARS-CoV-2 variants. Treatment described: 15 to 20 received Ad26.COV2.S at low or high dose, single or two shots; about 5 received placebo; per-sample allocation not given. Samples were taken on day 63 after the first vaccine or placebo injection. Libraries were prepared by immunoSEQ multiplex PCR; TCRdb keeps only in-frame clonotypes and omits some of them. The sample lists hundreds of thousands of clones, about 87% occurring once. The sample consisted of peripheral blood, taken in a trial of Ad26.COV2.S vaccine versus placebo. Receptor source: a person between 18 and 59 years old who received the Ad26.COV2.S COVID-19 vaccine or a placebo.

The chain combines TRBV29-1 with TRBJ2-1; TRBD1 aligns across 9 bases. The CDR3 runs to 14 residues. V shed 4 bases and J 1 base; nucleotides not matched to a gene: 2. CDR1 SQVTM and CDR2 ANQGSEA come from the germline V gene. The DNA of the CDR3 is TGCAGCGTTGCGGACAGGGGTTCCTACAATGAGCAGTTCTTC. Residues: CSVADRGSYNEQFF.

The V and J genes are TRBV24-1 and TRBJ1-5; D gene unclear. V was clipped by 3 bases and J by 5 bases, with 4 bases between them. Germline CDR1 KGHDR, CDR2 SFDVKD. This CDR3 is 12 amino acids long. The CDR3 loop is CATSDGDQPQHF. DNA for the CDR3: TGTGCCACCAGTGATGGGGATCAGCCCCAGCATTTT.

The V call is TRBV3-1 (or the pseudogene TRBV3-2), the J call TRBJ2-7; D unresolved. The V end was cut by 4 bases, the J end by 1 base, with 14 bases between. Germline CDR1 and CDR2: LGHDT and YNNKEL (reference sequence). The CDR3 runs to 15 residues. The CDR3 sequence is CASSLGSHPSYEQYF. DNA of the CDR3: TGTGCCAGCAGCCTGGGCAGCCACCCTTCCTACGAGCAGTACTTC.

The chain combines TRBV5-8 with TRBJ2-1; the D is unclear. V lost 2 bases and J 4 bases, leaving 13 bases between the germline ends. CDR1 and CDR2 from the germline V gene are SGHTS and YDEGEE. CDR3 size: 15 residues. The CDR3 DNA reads TGTGCCAGCAGCTTAGTAGTTCCCCCTTACAATGAGCAGTTCTTC. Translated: CASSLVVPPYNEQFF.

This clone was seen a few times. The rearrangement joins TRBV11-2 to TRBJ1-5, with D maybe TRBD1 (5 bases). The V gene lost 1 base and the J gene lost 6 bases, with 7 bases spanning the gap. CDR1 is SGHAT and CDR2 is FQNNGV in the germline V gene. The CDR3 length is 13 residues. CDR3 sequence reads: CASSLGGFQPQHF. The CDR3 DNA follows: TGTGCCAGCAGCTTAGGGGGGTTTCAGCCCCAGCATTTT. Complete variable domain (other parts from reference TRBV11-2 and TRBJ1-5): EAGVAQSPRYKIIEKRQSVAFWCNPISGHATLYWYQQILGQGPKLLIQFQNNGVVDDSQLPKDRFSAERLKGVDSTLKIQPAKLEDSAVYLCASSLGGFQPQHFGDGTRLSIL.

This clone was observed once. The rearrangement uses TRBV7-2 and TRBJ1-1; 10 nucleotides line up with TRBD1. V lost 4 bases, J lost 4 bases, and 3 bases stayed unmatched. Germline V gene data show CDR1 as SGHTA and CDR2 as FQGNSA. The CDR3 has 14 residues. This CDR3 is CASSSRTGGTEAFF. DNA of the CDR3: TGTGCCAGCAGCTCAAGGACAGGGGGCACTGAAGCTTTCTTT.

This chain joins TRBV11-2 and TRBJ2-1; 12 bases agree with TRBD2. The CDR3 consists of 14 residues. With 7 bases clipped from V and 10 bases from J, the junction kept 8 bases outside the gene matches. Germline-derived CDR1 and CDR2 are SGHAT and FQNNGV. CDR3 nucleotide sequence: TGTGCCAGCACCCTAGCGGGAGGGGGCAGCGAGCAGTTCTTC. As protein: CASTLAGGGSEQFF.

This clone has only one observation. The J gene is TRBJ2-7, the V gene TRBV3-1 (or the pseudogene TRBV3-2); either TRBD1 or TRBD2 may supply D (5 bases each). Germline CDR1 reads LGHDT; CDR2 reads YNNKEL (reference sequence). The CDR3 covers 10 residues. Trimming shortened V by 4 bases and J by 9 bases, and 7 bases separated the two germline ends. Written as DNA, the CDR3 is TGTGCCAGCAGCCCGGGGCGGCAGTACTTC. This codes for CASSPGRQYF.

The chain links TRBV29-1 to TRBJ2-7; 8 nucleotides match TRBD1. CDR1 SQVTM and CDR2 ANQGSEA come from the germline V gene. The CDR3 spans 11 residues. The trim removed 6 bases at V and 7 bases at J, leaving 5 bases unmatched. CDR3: CSVTGVGEQYF. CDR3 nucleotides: TGCAGCGTGACAGGGGTAGGTGAGCAGTACTTC.

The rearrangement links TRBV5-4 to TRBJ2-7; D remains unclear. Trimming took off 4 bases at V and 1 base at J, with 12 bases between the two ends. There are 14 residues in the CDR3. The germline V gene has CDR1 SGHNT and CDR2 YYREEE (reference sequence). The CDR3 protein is CASSARGISYEQYF. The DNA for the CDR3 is TGTGCCAGCAGCGCCCGAGGTATTTCCTACGAGCAGTACTTC.

As DNA, the CDR3 is TGTGCCAGCAGCCACGGTCCCACCTACGAGCAGTACTTC. It translates to CASSHGPTYEQYF. The J gene is TRBJ2-7, the V gene TRBV7-9; D unclear. This CDR3 is built from 13 residues. V shed 5 bases and J shed 2 bases, with 10 bases lying between them. In germline, CDR1 is SEHNR, CDR2 FQNEAQ (reference sequence).

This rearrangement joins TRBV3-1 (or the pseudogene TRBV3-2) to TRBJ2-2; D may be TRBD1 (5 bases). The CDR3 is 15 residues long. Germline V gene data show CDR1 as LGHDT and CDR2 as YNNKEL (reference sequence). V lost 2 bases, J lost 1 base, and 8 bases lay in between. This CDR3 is CASSQLGVNTGELFF. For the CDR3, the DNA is TGTGCCAGCAGCCAACTAGGGGTGAACACCGGGGAGCTGTTTTTT.

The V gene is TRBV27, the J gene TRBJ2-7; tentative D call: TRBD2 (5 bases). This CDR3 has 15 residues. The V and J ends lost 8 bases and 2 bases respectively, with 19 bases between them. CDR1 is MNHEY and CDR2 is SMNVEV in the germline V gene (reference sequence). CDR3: CASSRDNRDTYEQYF. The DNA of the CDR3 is TGTGCCAGCTCCCGGGATAACAGAGATACCTACGAGCAGTACTTC.

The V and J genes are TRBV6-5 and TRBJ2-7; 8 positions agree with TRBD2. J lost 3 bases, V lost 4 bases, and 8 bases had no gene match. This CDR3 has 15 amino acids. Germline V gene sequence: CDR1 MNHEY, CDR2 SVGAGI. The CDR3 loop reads CASSFGGEGLYEQYF. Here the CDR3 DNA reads TGTGCCAGCAGTTTCGGGGGGGAGGGTCTCTACGAGCAGTACTTC.

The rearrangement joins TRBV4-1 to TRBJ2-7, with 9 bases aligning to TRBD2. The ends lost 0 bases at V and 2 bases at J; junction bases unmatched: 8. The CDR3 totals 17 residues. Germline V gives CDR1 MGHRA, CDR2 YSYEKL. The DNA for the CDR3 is TGCGCCAGCAGCCAAGATACATCTAGCGGGACAGCCTACGAGCAGTACTTC. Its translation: CASSQDTSSGTAYEQYF.

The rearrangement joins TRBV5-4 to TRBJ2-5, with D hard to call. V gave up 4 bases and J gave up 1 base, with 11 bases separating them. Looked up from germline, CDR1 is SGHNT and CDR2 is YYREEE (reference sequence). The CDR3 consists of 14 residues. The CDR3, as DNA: TGTGCCAGCAGCCCCCAACGGGCCCAAGAGACCCAGTACTTC. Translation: CASSPQRAQETQYF.

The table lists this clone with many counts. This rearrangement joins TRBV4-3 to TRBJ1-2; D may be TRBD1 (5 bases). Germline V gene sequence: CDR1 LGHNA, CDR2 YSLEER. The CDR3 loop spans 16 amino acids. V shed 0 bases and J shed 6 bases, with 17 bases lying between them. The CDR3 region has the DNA TGCGCCAGCAGCCAAGATTTCGGGGCAGGGAATAATGGCTACACCTTC. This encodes CASSQDFGAGNNGYTF.

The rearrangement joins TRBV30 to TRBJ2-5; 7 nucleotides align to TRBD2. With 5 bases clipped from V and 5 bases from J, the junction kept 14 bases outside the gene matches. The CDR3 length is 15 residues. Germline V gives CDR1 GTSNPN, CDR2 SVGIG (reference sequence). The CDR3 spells CAWSLRGGVGETQYF. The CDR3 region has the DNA TGTGCCTGGTCTCTAAGGGGAGGGGTAGGGGAGACCCAGTACTTC.

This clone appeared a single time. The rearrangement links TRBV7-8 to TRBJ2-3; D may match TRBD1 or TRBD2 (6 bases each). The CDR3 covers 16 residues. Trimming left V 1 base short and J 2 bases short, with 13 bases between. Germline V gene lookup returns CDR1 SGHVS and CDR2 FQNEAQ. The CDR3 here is CASSLGRGGHTDTQYF. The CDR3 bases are TGTGCCAGCAGCTTAGGGCGAGGGGGGCACACAGATACGCAGTATTTT.

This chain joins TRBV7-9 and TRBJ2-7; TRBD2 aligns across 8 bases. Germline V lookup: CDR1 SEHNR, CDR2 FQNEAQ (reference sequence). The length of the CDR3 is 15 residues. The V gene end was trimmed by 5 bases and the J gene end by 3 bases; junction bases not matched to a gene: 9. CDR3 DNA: TGTGCCAGCAGCCGAACACTAGCGGCCAACTACGAGCAGTACTTC. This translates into CASSRTLAANYEQYF.

The CDR3 nucleotides are TGCGCCAGCAGCCAAGGGGACAGGGGATTAGAGACCCAGTACTTC. As protein: CASSQGDRGLETQYF. The rearrangement uses TRBV4-1 and TRBJ2-5; 10 positions match TRBD1. Per the germline V gene, CDR1 is MGHRA and CDR2 is YSYEKL. This CDR3 comprises 15 residues. The ends lost 1 base at V and 4 bases at J; junction bases unmatched: 3.

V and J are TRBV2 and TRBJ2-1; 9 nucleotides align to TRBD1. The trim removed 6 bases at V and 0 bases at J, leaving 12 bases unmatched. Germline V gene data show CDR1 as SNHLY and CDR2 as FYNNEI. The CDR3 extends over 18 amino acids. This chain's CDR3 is CASRDGQGFTSSYNEQFF. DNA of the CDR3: TGTGCCAGCAGAGATGGACAGGGGTTTACGAGCTCCTACAATGAGCAGTTCTTC.

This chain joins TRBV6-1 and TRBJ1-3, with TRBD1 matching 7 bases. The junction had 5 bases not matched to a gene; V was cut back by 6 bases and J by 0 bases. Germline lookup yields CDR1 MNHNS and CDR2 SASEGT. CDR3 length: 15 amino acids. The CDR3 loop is CASSNRGTSGNTIYF. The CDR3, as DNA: TGTGCCAGCAGCAACAGGGGAACCTCTGGAAACACCATATATTTT.

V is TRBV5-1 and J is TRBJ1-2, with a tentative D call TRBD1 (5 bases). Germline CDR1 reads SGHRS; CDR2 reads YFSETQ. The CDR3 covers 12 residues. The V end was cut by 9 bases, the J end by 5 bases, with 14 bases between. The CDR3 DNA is TGCGCCATCCCGCCAGGGCATTATGGCTACACCTTC. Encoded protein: CAIPPGHYGYTF.

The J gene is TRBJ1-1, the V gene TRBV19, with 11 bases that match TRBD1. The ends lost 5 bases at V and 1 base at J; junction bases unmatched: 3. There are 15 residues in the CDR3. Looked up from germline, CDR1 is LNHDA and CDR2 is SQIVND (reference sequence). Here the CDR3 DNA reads TGTGCCAGTAGTTTGGGGACAGGGGGGAACACTGAAGCTTTCTTT. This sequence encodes CASSLGTGGNTEAFF.

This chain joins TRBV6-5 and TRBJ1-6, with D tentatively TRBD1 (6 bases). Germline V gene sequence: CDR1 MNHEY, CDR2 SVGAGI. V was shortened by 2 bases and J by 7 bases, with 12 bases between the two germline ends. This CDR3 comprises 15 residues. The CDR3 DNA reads TGTGCCAGCAGTTACAGTCAGGGGAAAAATTCACCCCTCCACTTT. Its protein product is CASSYSQGKNSPLHF.